The rows below give T cell receptor beta chains drawn from one sample of a study of STAT3 mutations in large granular lymphocyte leukemia. TCRdb's table, derived via immunoSEQ multiplex PCR, lists solely in-frame clones and lacks some. The profile shows some 13,000 clones, roughly 90% of them singletons. The specimen was peripheral blood mononuclear cells. These receptors all come from a man aged 40-55 years with T-cell large granular lymphocyte leukemia. Some clones in this sample may be carry-over from other donors' samples. The CDR3 runs from the conserved cysteine through the conserved F or W. A D gene is named only where the DNA matches it firmly. Expanded clones get a size class; other rows say once, few or many, or leave the size out.

j_call,d_call,v_call,clone_size,cdr3_aa,cdr3_nt
TRBJ2-7,TRBD1,TRBV11-2,-,CASSPSLGQGYEQYF,TGTGCCAGCAGCCCCTCGCTCGGACAGGGTTACGAGCAGTACTTC
TRBJ1-1,-,TRBV5-1,-,CASSLEEMNTEAFF,TGCGCCAGCAGCTTGGAAGAGATGAACACTGAAGCTTTCTTT
TRBJ2-2,-,TRBV11-2,-,CASSPSGELFF,TGTGCCAGCAGCCCTTCAGGGGAGCTGTTTTTT
TRBJ2-3,TRBD2,TRBV10-3,-,CAISRMTSGGGDTQYF,TGTGCCATCAGCCGAATGACTAGCGGGGGAGGGGATACGCAGTATTTT
TRBJ1-5,-,TRBV19,-,CASSRQYSNQPQHF,TGTGCCAGTAGTAGACAGTATAGCAATCAGCCCCAGCATTTT
TRBJ1-1,TRBD1,TRBV11-2,-,CASSLRETGADTEAFF,TGTGCCAGCAGCTTACGAGAGACAGGGGCGGACACTGAAGCTTTCTTT
TRBJ1-1,-,TRBV5-4,-,CASSLTGEGTEAFF,TGTGCCAGCAGCTTGACCGGAGAGGGGACTGAAGCTTTCTTT
TRBJ1-5,TRBD1,TRBV19,-,CASVARGRGLDQPQHF,TGTGCCAGTGTGGCTAGGGGCAGGGGGTTGGATCAGCCCCAGCATTTT
TRBJ2-4,-,TRBV19,-,CASSTGLAAKNIQYF,TGTGCCAGTAGTACAGGGTTGGCGGCCAAAAACATTCAGTACTTC
TRBJ2-1,-,TRBV10-2,-,CATTGTSYNEQFF,TGCGCCACCACAGGTACCTCCTACAATGAGCAGTTCTTC
TRBJ1-2,TRBD1,TRBV27,-,CASREAGGQDLGYTF,TGTGCCAGCAGGGAAGCAGGTGGACAGGACCTTGGCTACACCTTC
TRBJ1-2,TRBD1,TRBV5-4,-,CASSSRGDYGYTF,TGTGCCAGCAGCTCCAGGGGGGACTATGGCTACACCTTC
TRBJ1-2,-,TRBV5-8,-,CASSAGDDYGYTF,TGTGCCAGCAGCGCCGGGGATGACTATGGCTACACCTTC
TRBJ1-2,TRBD1,TRBV5-4,-,CASSSGQTISPRYGYTF,TGTGCCAGCAGCTCGGGACAGACGATTTCCCCCCGCTATGGCTACACCTTC
TRBJ2-7,TRBD1,TRBV9,-,CASSIGQGAYEQYF,TGTGCCAGCAGCATAGGACAGGGGGCCTACGAGCAGTACTTC
TRBJ1-1,-,TRBV5-1,once,CASSLAMGTEAFF,TGCGCCAGCAGCTTGGCCATGGGGACTGAAGCTTTCTTT
TRBJ1-1,-,TRBV4-3,-,CASSQDEGGNTEAFF,TGCGCCAGCAGCCAAGACGAGGGGGGGAACACTGAAGCTTTCTTT
TRBJ2-7,TRBD1,TRBV27,-,CASSSTGTGNEQYF,TGTGCCAGCAGTTCGACCGGGACAGGGAACGAGCAGTACTTC
TRBJ2-7,-,TRBV29-1,-,CSVDLTVGSSYEQYF,TGCAGCGTTGACCTGACCGTGGGGAGCTCCTACGAGCAGTACTTC
TRBJ1-1,-,TRBV29-1,-,CSVEDRSLTEAFF,TGCAGCGTTGAAGATCGATCCCTCACTGAAGCTTTCTTT
TRBJ2-3,-,TRBV15,-,CATSRGLSKGTDTQYF,TGTGCCACCAGCAGAGGACTGTCGAAAGGCACAGATACGCAGTATTTT